This TCR beta chain originates from a study of T cells in Graves' hyperthyroidism and ophthalmopathy. This clonotype was picked up many times. Its antigen is currently unknown. RNA transcripts provided the source from which TCR beta CDR3 regions were amplified. HTBI primers were employed in a first-round RT-PCR of the TCR CDR3. TCRdb re-called the multiplex PCR reads with MiXCR, one entry per CDR3 protein. The profile shows 650,000 to 800,000 distinct CDR3 sequences, just under 45% of them singletons. The germline V and J ends were trimmed by 2 bases and 6 bases, with 11 bases remaining between them. Germline CDR1 reads SGHRS; CDR2 reads YFSETQ. This CDR3 has 14 residues. Points from the study as a whole: Blood shared most expanded thyroid clonotypes above 0.001.

Diagnoses were established using clinical symptoms, serum thyroxine and TRAb, thyroid ultrasound and orbital computed tomography. The origin of this receptor is an adult man with Graves' disease, either hyperthyroidism or ophthalmopathy (not recorded which). Sequencing input: peripheral blood or thyroid tissue (not recorded which). The chain carries TRBV5-1 and TRBJ1-4; no firm D call. This CDR3 is CASSFGSTDEKLFF. CDR3 nucleotides: TGCGCCAGCAGCTTTGGGTCAACGGATGAAAAACTGTTTTTT. The whole variable domain, filled in from reference TRBV5-1 and TRBJ1-4, reads KAGVTQTPRYLIKTRGQQVTLSCSPISGHRSVSWYQQTPGQGLQFLFEYFSETQRNKGNFPGRFSGRQFSNSRSEMNVSTLELGDSALYLCASSFGSTDEKLFFGSGTQLSVL.